The present T cell receptor beta chain was sequenced within a study of cytomegalovirus exposure and HLA in healthy donors. Study details: According to later analysis, the same platform produced the 120 or so validation and approximately 630 first-cohort repertoires.

Only in-frame clones appear in the TCRdb table, and some are missing; sequencing was by immunoSEQ multiplex PCR. This table has some 260,000 clones, roughly nine tenths appearing once. The germline V gene encodes CDR1 MDHEN and CDR2 SYDVKM. The ends were cut back, 10 bases at V and 6 bases at J, with 16 bases in the middle. The CDR3 is 12 residues long. The sequenced sample was PBMCs. The chain has TRBV28 and TRBJ2-7; a weak D match, TRBD2 (5 bases). This clonotype originated in a man younger than 35 in good health and CMV-seropositive. CDR3 in DNA: TGTGCCACCACGGGAAGGCCCGGCGAGCAGTACTTC. Its translation is CATTGRPGEQYF. The full variable domain, completed using reference TRBV28 and TRBJ2-7, is DVKVTQSSRYLVKRTGEKVFLECVQDMDHENMFWYRQDPGLGLRLIYFSYDVKMKEKGDIPEGYSVSREKKERFSLILESASTNQTSMYLCATTGRPGEQYFGPGTRLTVT.